The sequence of this T cell receptor (beta chain) was determined in a study of shared clonotypes between healthy human individuals. Study-level information: A couple of women and a few men aged 18 to 49 made up the donors.

The test was conducted at deep level. Profiling relied on immunoSEQ multiplex PCR, and the TCRdb table lists in-frame clones only, not all of them. The data show about 560,000 clones, roughly 79% seen once. This CDR3 contains 13 residues. Germline CDR1 and CDR2: MNHEY and SVGAGI. With 6 bases removed from V and 7 bases from J, the gap between germline ends came to 16 bases. The source is a woman in her thirties or forties in good health. Some clones in this sample may be carry-over from other donors' samples. The specimen sequenced was PBMCs. The chain joins TRBV6-5 to TRBJ2-7; tentatively, D is TRBD1 (6 bases). CDR3 bases: TGTGCCAGCAGACCACAGGGTCAGAGAGAGCAGTACTTC. It is translated as CASRPQGQREQYF.